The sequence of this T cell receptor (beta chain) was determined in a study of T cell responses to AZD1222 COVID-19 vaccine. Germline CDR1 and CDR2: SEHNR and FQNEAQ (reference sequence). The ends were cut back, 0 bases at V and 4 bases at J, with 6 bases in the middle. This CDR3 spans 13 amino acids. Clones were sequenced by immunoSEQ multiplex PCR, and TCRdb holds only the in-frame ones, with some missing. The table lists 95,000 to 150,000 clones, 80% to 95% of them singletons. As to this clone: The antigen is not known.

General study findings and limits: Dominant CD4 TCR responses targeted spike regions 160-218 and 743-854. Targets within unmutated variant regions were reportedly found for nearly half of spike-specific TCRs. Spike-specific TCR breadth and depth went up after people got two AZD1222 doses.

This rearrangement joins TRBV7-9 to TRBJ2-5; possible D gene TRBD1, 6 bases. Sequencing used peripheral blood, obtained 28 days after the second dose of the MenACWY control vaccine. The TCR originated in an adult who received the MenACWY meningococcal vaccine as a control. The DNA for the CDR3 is TGTGCCAGCAGCTTAGCGGGGGCAGAGACCCAGTACTTC. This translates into CASSLAGAETQYF.